What follows are 21 T cell receptor beta chains derived from one specimen sequenced in a study of early stage breast cancer tumors. TCRdb's copy holds only in-frame clones and misses some; the assay was immunoSEQ multiplex PCR. The sample includes about 51,000 clones, around 80% of them seen just once. The material sequenced was blood. Receptor source: a person aged 35-55 years with breast cancer.

In DNA form, the CDR3 reads TGCAGCGGCGGAAACTGGAACACCGGGGAGCTGTTTTTT. It codes for CSGGNWNTGELFF. The rearrangement links TRBV29-1 to TRBJ2-2; D is unresolved. The CDR3 has 13 amino acids. Per germline, CDR1 SQVTM and CDR2 ANQGSEA. V was cut by 7 bases and J by 1 base, with 10 bases left in between.

This chain connects TRBV11-2 to TRBJ2-2; tentatively, D is TRBD2 (6 bases). Between the trimmed V and J ends, which lost 8 bases and 0 bases, there was a span of 7 bases. CDR3 length equals 13 residues. Looked up from germline, CDR1 is SGHAT and CDR2 is FQNNGV. CDR3 amino acids: CASLAPNTGELFF. CDR3 DNA sequence: TGTGCCAGCCTAGCGCCGAACACCGGGGAGCTGTTTTTT.

The rearrangement joins TRBV11-2 to TRBJ2-5; 7 nucleotides agree with TRBD2. The trim removed 2 bases at V and 6 bases at J, leaving 18 bases unmatched. This CDR3 is built from 18 residues. CDR1 is SGHAT, CDR2 FQNNGV, per germline. CDR3 amino acids: CASSLRSSGNMASQTQYF. CDR3 DNA sequence: TGTGCCAGCAGCTTACGGTCAAGCGGGAATATGGCCTCACAGACCCAGTACTTC.

This chain joins TRBV2 and TRBJ2-7; D gene unclear. V lost 1 base to trimming and J lost 0 bases, with 1 base between them. Germline CDR1 and CDR2: SNHLY and FYNNEI. CDR3 size: 12 residues. The CDR3 spells CASSEGSYEQYF. DNA for the CDR3: TGTGCCAGCAGTGAAGGCTCCTACGAGCAGTACTTC. The entire variable domain, with the rest obtained from reference TRBV2 and TRBJ2-7, is as follows: EPEVTQTPSHQVTQMGQEVILRCVPISNHLYFYWYRQILGQKVEFLVSFYNNEISEKSEIFDDQFSVERPDGSNFTLKIRSTKLEDSAMYFCASSEGSYEQYFGPGTRLTVT.

This chain joins TRBV19 and TRBJ2-6, with TRBD1 identical over 11 bases. The CDR3 runs to 19 residues. Germline V lookup: CDR1 LNHDA, CDR2 SQIVND (reference sequence). The V gene end was trimmed by 4 bases and the J gene end by 3 bases; junction bases not matched to a gene: 11. The CDR3 sequence: CASSNGQGALFYGANVLTF. The CDR3 DNA reads as TGTGCCAGTAGTAACGGACAGGGGGCGCTTTTTTATGGGGCCAACGTCCTGACTTTC.

In DNA, the CDR3 is TGCGCCAGCAGCTTTGCAGGGGGCCAGTTTGGAAACACCATATATTTT. Translating gives CASSFAGGQFGNTIYF. J is TRBJ1-3 and V is TRBV5-1, with 8 bases lining up with TRBD1. Trimming at V came to 2 bases and at J to 3 bases, leaving 7 bases not matched to a gene. The CDR3 has 16 amino acids. Germline V gene sequence: CDR1 SGHRS, CDR2 YFSETQ. The whole variable domain, filled in from reference TRBV5-1 and TRBJ1-3, reads KAGVTQTPRYLIKTRGQQVTLSCSPISGHRSVSWYQQTPGQGLQFLFEYFSETQRNKGNFPGRFSGRQFSNSRSEMNVSTLELGDSALYLCASSFAGGQFGNTIYFGEGSWLTVV.

V is TRBV19 and J is TRBJ1-4; D uncertain. This CDR3 has 14 residues. Deletions cut 6 bases from V and 0 bases from J, with 8 bases between. Germline lookup yields CDR1 LNHDA and CDR2 SQIVND (reference sequence). The CDR3 here is CASSRRPTNEKLFF. The DNA for the CDR3 is TGTGCCAGTAGCCGACGGCCAACTAATGAAAAACTGTTTTTT. The entire variable domain, with the rest obtained from reference TRBV19 and TRBJ1-4, is as follows: DGGITQSPKYLFRKEGQNVTLSCEQNLNHDAMYWYRQDPGQGLRLIYYSQIVNDFQKGDIAEGYSVSREKKESFPLTVTSAQKNPTAFYLCASSRRPTNEKLFFGSGTQLSVL.

The chain has TRBV7-9 and TRBJ1-3; 7 bases match TRBD1. V shed 5 bases and J 0 bases; nucleotides not matched to a gene: 4. Looked up from germline, CDR1 is SEHNR and CDR2 is FQNEAQ (reference sequence). There are 15 residues in the CDR3. The CDR3 protein is CASSLGQLSGNTIYF. The CDR3 DNA sequence: TGTGCCAGCAGCCTGGGACAGCTCTCTGGAAACACCATATATTTT.

The rearrangement uses TRBV5-6 and TRBJ2-7; TRBD1 is a possible D gene (6 bases). This CDR3 spans 13 amino acids. Germline CDR1 reads SGHDT; CDR2 reads YYEEEE. The ends were cut back, 4 bases at V and 4 bases at J, with 12 bases in the middle. CDR3 sequence: CASSTDRSYEQYF. CDR3 in DNA: TGTGCCAGCAGCACGGACAGATCATACGAGCAGTACTTC.

The rearrangement joins TRBV6-5 to TRBJ1-1, with D maybe TRBD1 (6 bases). Per germline, CDR1 MNHEY and CDR2 SVGAGI. The CDR3 runs 13 residues. The V gene lost 7 bases and the J gene lost 1 base, with 10 bases spanning the gap. The CDR3: CASKGQRNTEAFF. DNA for the CDR3: TGTGCCAGCAAAGGACAGAGGAACACTGAAGCTTTCTTT.

This clone was seen only a few times. This chain joins TRBV30 and TRBJ1-5; 10 bases map to TRBD1. The CDR3 is 13 amino acids. CDR1 GTSNPN and CDR2 SVGIG come from the germline V gene (reference sequence). Unmatched junction bases numbered 2, after V lost 3 bases and J lost 6 bases. CDR3 loop: CAWSGQGGQPQHF. The CDR3 nucleotides read TGTGCCTGGAGCGGACAGGGGGGTCAGCCCCAGCATTTT. Drawing the rest from reference TRBV30 and TRBJ1-5, the complete variable domain is SQTIHQWPATLVQPVGSPLSLECTVEGTSNPNLYWYRQAAGRGLQLLFYSVGIGQISSEVPQNLSASRPQDRQFILSSKKLLLSDSGFYLCAWSGQGGQPQHFGDGTRLSIL.

The V call is TRBV7-9, the J call TRBJ2-1; 8 bases are shared with TRBD2. This CDR3 comprises 18 residues. The germline V gene has CDR1 SEHNR and CDR2 FQNEAQ (reference sequence). V dropped 1 base and J dropped 4; count of bases not matched to a gene: 12. The CDR3 reads CASSLGWGAGVRYNEQFF. CDR3 in DNA: TGTGCCAGCAGCTTAGGGTGGGGAGCGGGAGTACGTTACAATGAGCAGTTCTTC.

CDR3 sequence (DNA): TGTGCCAGCAGCTTGGGGGGCGCTAATGAAAAACTGTTTTTT. This gives the protein CASSLGGANEKLFF. V and J are TRBV5-4 and TRBJ1-4, with D tentatively TRBD1 (5 bases). V lost 0 bases to trimming and J lost 3 bases, with 6 bases between them. In germline, CDR1 is SGHNT, CDR2 YYREEE (reference sequence). This CDR3 has 14 amino acids.

V is TRBV10-3 and J is TRBJ2-1, with D perhaps matching TRBD1 (7 bases). The CDR3 spans 15 residues. Trimming pared 7 bases from V and 5 bases from J, leaving 18 bases between. Germline V gene lookup returns CDR1 ENHRY and CDR2 SYGVKD. The CDR3, as DNA: TGTGCCATCAAGGCAAGACAGGGCGGGGACAATGAGCAGTTCTTC. Amino acids: CAIKARQGGDNEQFF.

The rearrangement joins TRBV18 to TRBJ2-1; D uncertain. The CDR3 has 11 residues. Germline V gene data show CDR1 as KGHSH and CDR2 as LQKENI. Trimming took off 7 bases at V and 7 bases at J, with 8 bases between the two ends. CDR3 region: CASYSRNEQFF. The CDR3 bases are TGTGCCAGCTACAGTAGGAATGAGCAGTTCTTC.

The rearrangement joins TRBV6-1 to TRBJ2-1; 12 nucleotides line up with TRBD2. The CDR3 sequence is 13 residues long. Trimming cost V 11 bases and J 4 bases; bases outside gene matches: 3. Germline CDR1 reads MNHNS; CDR2 reads SASEGT. CDR3 in amino acids: CAGGTSGYNEQFF. CDR3 in DNA: TGTGCCGGGGGGACTAGCGGGTACAATGAGCAGTTCTTC.

The chain employs TRBV7-2 and TRBJ2-1; TRBD2 agrees at 11 bases. V lost 3 bases to trimming and J lost 7 bases; unmatched junction nucleotides: 11. This CDR3 has 17 amino acids. Per the germline V gene, CDR1 is SGHTA and CDR2 is FQGNSA. This CDR3 is CASSFFSTSGTRNEQFF. CDR3 DNA: TGTGCCAGCAGCTTCTTCTCGACTAGCGGGACACGAAATGAGCAGTTCTTC.

The rearrangement uses TRBV7-2 and TRBJ1-2, with TRBD1 identical over 9 bases. The CDR3 contains 16 residues. Trimming took 4 bases from V and 4 from J; bases not matched to a gene: 10. Germline CDR1 is SGHTA and CDR2 is FQGNSA. CDR3 nucleotides: TGTGCCAGCAGCTCCATGGGAACAGGGGGCGGCTATGGCTACACCTTC. Translated: CASSSMGTGGGYGYTF.

The chain employs TRBV11-2 and TRBJ2-7; 8 bases match TRBD1. This CDR3 has 13 residues. The ends lost 0 bases at V and 6 bases at J; junction bases unmatched: 1. The germline CDR1 and CDR2 sequences are SGHAT and FQNNGV. The CDR3 here is CASSLDRGREQYF. CDR3 nucleotide sequence: TGTGCCAGCAGCTTAGACAGGGGGCGCGAGCAGTACTTC.

The chain joins TRBV5-1 to TRBJ2-5; 8 nucleotides line up with TRBD1. The CDR3 contains 15 residues. V lost 4 bases and J lost 5; bases outside the gene matches: 10. CDR1 SGHRS and CDR2 YFSETQ come from the germline V gene. As DNA, the CDR3 is TGCGCCAGCAGCCCCGGGACAGGCCTGGGGGAGACCCAGTACTTC. This codes for CASSPGTGLGETQYF.

The gene calls are TRBV30 and TRBJ2-7; D perhaps matches TRBD1 (5 bases). CDR3 length equals 15 residues. V was cut by 0 bases and J by 1 base, with 13 bases left in between. The germline V gene has CDR1 GTSNPN and CDR2 SVGIG (reference sequence). The CDR3 reads CAWSVGGAISYEQYF. The CDR3 DNA follows: TGTGCCTGGAGTGTGGGTGGGGCGATTTCCTACGAGCAGTACTTC.